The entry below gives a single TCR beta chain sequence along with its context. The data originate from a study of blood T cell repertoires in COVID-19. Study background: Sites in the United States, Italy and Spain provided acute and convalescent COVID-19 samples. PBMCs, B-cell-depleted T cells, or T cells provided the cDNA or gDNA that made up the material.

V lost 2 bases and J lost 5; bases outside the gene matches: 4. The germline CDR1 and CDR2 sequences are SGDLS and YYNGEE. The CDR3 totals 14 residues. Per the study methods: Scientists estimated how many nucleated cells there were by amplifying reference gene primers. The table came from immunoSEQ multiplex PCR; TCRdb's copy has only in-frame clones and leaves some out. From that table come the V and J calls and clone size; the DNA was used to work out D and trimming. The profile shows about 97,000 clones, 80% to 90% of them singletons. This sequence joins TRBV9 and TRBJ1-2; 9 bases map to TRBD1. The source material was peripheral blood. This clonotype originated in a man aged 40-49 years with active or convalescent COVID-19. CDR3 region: CASSVADRGYGYTF. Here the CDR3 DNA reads TGTGCCAGCAGCGTTGCGGACAGGGGTTATGGCTACACCTTC.